This is a list of T cell receptor beta chains from one sample in a study of shared clonotypes between healthy human individuals. Sequencing was performed with immunoSEQ multiplex PCR; in TCRdb, only in-frame clones are kept and a portion is missing. This repertoire shows about 640,000 clones, 55% to 75% found once; its top ten account for 1.8%. Input material: memory CD4+ T cells sorted from blood. All receptors come from a woman in her thirties in good health. Both conserved end residues are part of each CDR3. D genes are given only for firm matches. Clone size is given for some rows only: seen once, a few or many times, or a class if the clone is expanded.

>once|-|TRBV13|13|TRBJ2-3
CASSSRDLKTQYF
TGTGCCAGCAGCTCCCGGGACCTTAAAACGCAGTATTTT
>-|-|TRBV18|14|TRBJ1-1
CASSPPSANTEAFF
TGTGCCAGCTCACCACCGTCGGCGAACACTGAAGCTTTCTTT
>-|-|TRBV18|16|TRBJ1-1
CASSPPGRSINTEAFF
TGTGCCAGCTCACCACCAGGGAGAAGTATTAACACTGAAGCTTTCTTT
>-|-|TRBV7-7|13|TRBJ2-5
CASSQDREGTQYF
TGTGCCAGCAGTCAAGACAGGGAGGGGACCCAGTACTTC
>-|TRBD2|TRBV12-5|14|TRBJ2-5
CASGLAGGRETQYF
TGTGCTAGTGGCCTCGCGGGAGGGCGAGAGACCCAGTACTTC
>-|-|TRBV14|16|TRBJ1-4
CASSLGTGQRDEKLFF
TGTGCCAGCAGCCTCGGGACGGGACAAAGGGATGAAAAACTGTTTTTT
>few|TRBD1|TRBV5-1|20|TRBJ1-4
CASSSQKGVGGDSTNEKLFF
TGCGCCAGCAGCTCCCAAAAAGGGGTAGGGGGCGACTCAACTAATGAAAAACTGTTTTTT
>-|TRBD2|TRBV4-1|16|TRBJ2-3
CASSHFSGRDTDTQYF
TGCGCCAGCAGCCACTTTAGCGGGAGGGACACAGATACGCAGTATTTT
>-|-|TRBV2|18|TRBJ1-1
CASTPFRDVGILPTEAFF
TGTGCCAGCACCCCGTTTCGGGACGTAGGAATATTGCCCACTGAAGCTTTCTTT
>-|-|TRBV5-4|16|TRBJ2-3
CASSLVTGDGTDTQYF
TGTGCCAGCAGCTTGGTTACCGGAGACGGGACAGATACGCAGTATTTT
>many|TRBD1|TRBV19|12|TRBJ1-2
CASSGQVDGYTF
TGTGCCAGTAGTGGACAGGTTGATGGCTACACCTTC
>-|-|TRBV19|16|TRBJ1-1
CASGNTRGGLGTEAFF
TGTGCCAGTGGTAATACCCGGGGGGGCTTGGGGACTGAAGCTTTCTTT
>-|TRBD2|TRBV7-6|15|TRBJ2-7
CASSLEGSGRNEQYF
TGTGCCAGCAGCTTAGAGGGTAGCGGGAGGAACGAGCAGTACTTC
>-|-|TRBV30|14|TRBJ2-6
CAWVGISGANVLTF
TGTGCCTGGGTTGGTATCTCTGGGGCCAACGTCCTGACTTTC
>-|TRBD1|TRBV11-3|13|TRBJ1-5
CASSNTGGQPQHF
TGTGCCAGCAGCAATACAGGGGGACAGCCCCAGCATTTT
>-|-|TRBV6-1|14|TRBJ1-1
CASTRLDQGTEAFF
TGTGCCAGTACTCGACTCGATCAGGGCACTGAAGCTTTCTTT
>-|-|TRBV5-1|15|TRBJ1-1
CASSPTSTANTEAFF
TGCGCCAGCAGCCCTACCTCGACAGCGAACACTGAAGCTTTCTTT
>many|TRBD2|TRBV2|16|TRBJ2-2
CASSAWSGRDTGELFF
TGTGCCAGCAGTGCCTGGAGCGGGAGGGATACCGGGGAGCTGTTTTTT
>-|TRBD1|TRBV14|13|TRBJ2-1
CASSPGTANEQFF
TGTGCCAGCAGCCCAGGGACAGCGAATGAGCAGTTCTTC
>-|-|TRBV7-9|13|TRBJ2-7
CASRLLVTDEQYF
TGTGCCAGCAGACTACTGGTCACCGACGAGCAGTACTTC
>-|TRBD1|TRBV19|14|TRBJ1-1
CASSLGQGPQRAFF
TGTGCCAGTAGTCTCGGACAGGGGCCCCAGAGAGCTTTCTTT
>few|TRBD1|TRBV28|15|TRBJ1-2
CASQTGQGTMYGYTF
TGTGCCAGCCAGACGGGACAGGGGACAATGTATGGCTACACCTTC